Below, 13 T cell receptor beta chains from the same sample are listed, as sequenced in a study of tissue T cells after allogeneic stem cell transplantation. The table came from immunoSEQ multiplex PCR; TCRdb's copy has only in-frame clones and leaves some out. The sample holds over 6,000 clones, around 50% seen once. Noted time point: mouse harvest day 7 after allogeneic transplant. Mouse grafts combined 10^7 T-cell-depleted bone marrow cells with 10^6 splenic CD5+ T cells. Sequencing was carried out using gut tissue. These receptors were collected from a female BALB/c mouse given C57BL/6 T cells with graft-versus-host disease after an allogeneic hematopoietic cell transplant.

In this sample, this clone turned up a few times. Gene names are mouse gene names. The CDR3 goes on 1 residue after the read ends, and that part is filled in from the germline J gene. The genes are TRBV26 and TRBJ2-3, with D perhaps matching TRBD1 (5 bases). The CDR3 extends over 14 amino acids. V lost 0 bases and J 1 base, leaving 5 bases between the germline ends. CDR1 is KGHPV, CDR2 FQNQEV, per germline (reference sequence). Incomplete CDR3 DNA: TGTGCCAGCAGTCTGTCGACAGGTGCAGAAACGCTGTAT. It is translated as CASSLSTGAETLY. The full CDR3 sequence reads CASSLSTGAETLYF.

Concerning this clone: The genes and germline here are from mouse. Sequencing ends 1 residue short of the CDR3 end; the germline J gene provides the rest. The V and J genes are TRBV3 and TRBJ2-5; TRBD2 matches 11 bases. After removal of 5 bases from V and 7 bases from J, the junction contained 5 bases not matched to a gene. Germline V CDR1 and CDR2: SNHLY, FYNGKV (reference sequence). The CDR3 contains 14 residues. This chain's CDR3 is CASSQLGGRNTQYF. Partial CDR3 DNA: TGTGCCAGCAGCCAACTGGGGGGGCGAAACACCCAGTAC.

As concerns this clone: Genes and germline come from the mouse. The read ends 1 residue shy of where the CDR3 ends; the end is completed using the germline J gene. V usage is TRBV3 and J usage is TRBJ1-2, with a possible D match to TRBD1 (6 bases). This CDR3 comprises 14 residues. The germline V and J ends were trimmed by 0 bases and 5 bases, with 10 bases remaining between them. Per the germline V gene, CDR1 is SNHLY and CDR2 is FYNGKV (reference sequence). CDR3 region: CASSLAQGRSDYTF. Incomplete CDR3 DNA: TGTGCCAGCAGCTTAGCGCAGGGGAGGTCCGACTACACC.

Regarding this clone: Mouse gene names and germline throughout. The read finishes 1 residue shy of the CDR3 end, and the germline J gene is used to complete it. The rearrangement uses TRBV16 and TRBJ2-3, with 7 bases fitting TRBD2. Germline assignment: CDR1 SGHSA and CDR2 FRNQAP. The CDR3 has 15 residues. V lost 3 bases, J lost 0 bases, and 3 bases stayed unmatched. The CDR3 here is CASSFTGASAETLYF. Incomplete CDR3 DNA: TGTGCAAGCAGCTTTACTGGGGCTAGTGCAGAAACGCTGTAT.

Details on this clone: The genes are named according to mouse. The sequence runs out 1 residue before the end of the CDR3; the remainder is reconstructed from the germline J gene. V and J are TRBV3 and TRBJ2-1; TRBD2 matches 10 bases. The length of the CDR3 is 16 residues. In germline, CDR1 is SNHLY, CDR2 FYNGKV (reference sequence). V lost 3 bases and J lost 0; bases outside the gene matches: 2. The CDR3 bases that were read are TGTGCCAGCAGCTTGGGACTGGGGTATAACTATGCTGAGCAGTTC. This sequence encodes CASSLGLGYNYAEQF. The complete CDR3 sequence is CASSLGLGYNYAEQFF.

Comments on this clone: The genes are named according to mouse. The DNA ends 1 residue before the CDR3 does, and the rest of the CDR3 is filled in from the germline J gene. The rearrangement joins TRBV3 to TRBJ2-5; 11 nucleotides match TRBD2. V was pared by 1 base and J by 2 bases, with 8 bases of the junction left unmatched. Germline V CDR1 and CDR2: SNHLY, FYNGKV (reference sequence). There are 18 residues in the CDR3. CDR3 in amino acids: CASSLELGGRKGQDTQYF. The sequenced CDR3 bases are TGTGCCAGCAGCTTAGAACTGGGGGGGCGCAAGGGCCAAGACACCCAGTAC.

This clone was observed a few times. Gene names and germline refer to mouse. The read ends 1 residue early relative to the CDR3; the germline J gene fills the gap. The genes are TRBV3 and TRBJ2-4; the D gene is possibly TRBD1 (6 bases). Trimming left V 4 bases short and J 5 bases short, with 10 bases between. The CDR3 contains 13 residues. CDR1 is SNHLY, CDR2 FYNGKV, per germline (reference sequence). The sequenced CDR3 bases are TGTGCCAGCAGCTCGGGACAAATAAACACCTTGTAC. Amino acids: CASSSGQINTLY. The full CDR3 protein is CASSSGQINTLYF.

A remark on this clone: Gene names denote mouse genes. Incomplete CDR3 DNA: TGTGCCAGCAGCTTTTCCGGGACAGCGAACCAGGCTCCGCTT. It translates to CASSFSGTANQAPL. The full CDR3 protein reads CASSFSGTANQAPLF. The V and J genes are TRBV3 and TRBJ1-5, with 7 bases matching TRBD1. The CDR3 goes on 1 residue after the read ends, and that part is filled in from the germline J gene. The CDR3 is made up of 15 amino acids. The V gene end was trimmed by 3 bases and the J gene end by 4 bases; junction bases not matched to a gene: 6. Germline assignment: CDR1 SNHLY and CDR2 FYNGKV (reference sequence).

As regards this clone: Germline and genes: mouse. Read sequence stops 1 residue before the CDR3 end, and the germline J gene provides the missing end. V usage is TRBV17 and J usage is TRBJ2-1, with D perhaps TRBD2 (6 bases). CDR1 and CDR2 (germline): MNHDT, YYDKIL. Between the trimmed V and J ends, which lost 3 bases and 7 bases, there was a span of 13 bases. This CDR3 comprises 14 residues. CDR3 in amino acids: CASSSGDWSAEQFF. CDR3 DNA, as far as it was read: TGTGCTAGCAGTAGCGGCGACTGGAGCGCTGAGCAGTTC.

This clone was counted between two and nine times. Mouse germline and gene names are used. The missing CDR3 end, 1 residue past where the read stops, is filled in from the germline J gene. The V gene is TRBV26, the J gene TRBJ1-2, with a weak D call TRBD1 (5 bases). There are 15 residues in the CDR3. Germline V CDR1 and CDR2: KGHPV, FQNQEV (reference sequence). Trimming removed 0 bases from V and 4 bases from J, with 12 bases in between. The sequenced part of the CDR3 DNA is TGTGCCAGCAGTCTGTCGGCAGGGTCAGGCTCCGACTACACC. Its translation is CASSLSAGSGSDYT. The entire CDR3 sequence reads CASSLSAGSGSDYTF.

About this clone: Genes and germline come from the mouse. The read ends 1 residue early relative to the CDR3; the germline J gene fills the gap. The chain joins TRBV26 to TRBJ2-5; the match to TRBD1 covers 7 bases. The J segment lost 3 bases and the V segment lost 5 bases, leaving 2 bases of the junction unmatched. CDR3 size: 13 residues. The germline V gene has CDR1 KGHPV and CDR2 FQNQEV (reference sequence). CDR3 bases read: TGTGCCAGCAGTGGGGACAGACAAGACACCCAGTAC. Amino acids: CASSGDRQDTQY. The complete CDR3 sequence is CASSGDRQDTQYF.

As for this clone: Each gene name is a mouse one. The read terminates 1 residue before the CDR3 end, so the remaining end is supplied by the germline J gene. The chain has TRBV26 and TRBJ2-3; possible D gene TRBD2, 5 bases. The germline gives CDR1 KGHPV, CDR2 FQNQEV (reference sequence). The V gene lost 4 bases and the J gene lost 0 bases, with 11 bases spanning the gap. CDR3 length equals 15 residues. The CDR3 bases that were read are TGTGCCAGCAGTCCCCTACTGGTTAGTGCAGAAACGCTGTAT. Amino acids: CASSPLLVSAETLY. The full-length CDR3 reads as CASSPLLVSAETLYF.

On this clone itself: Each gene name is a mouse one. The CDR3 goes on 1 residue after the read ends, and that part is filled in from the germline J gene. V and J are TRBV16 and TRBJ2-4; 10 bases are shared with TRBD2. J lost 7 bases, V lost 0 bases, and 4 bases had no gene match. CDR1 SGHSA and CDR2 FRNQAP come from the germline V gene. The CDR3 has 15 residues. The CDR3 loop is CASSLDSGGAYTLYF. The part of the CDR3 DNA that was read is TGTGCAAGCAGCTTAGATTCTGGGGGGGCTTACACCTTGTAC.